This T cell receptor beta chain comes out of a study of blood T cell repertoires in COVID-19. About the research overall: Samples representing acute and convalescent COVID-19 were sourced from the United States, Italy and Spain. The cDNA or gDNA used as material had been derived from T cells, B-cell-depleted T cells, or PBMCs.

The authors' processing: The authors estimated nucleated cell counts from reference gene primer amplification. The repertoire was sequenced with immunoSEQ multiplex PCR; TCRdb's copy has only in-frame clones and lacks some. V and J calls and clone size follow that table, whereas D and trimming were derived from the DNA. The repertoire holds about 27,000 clones, about 91% seen once, with about a sixth in the top ten. From germline, CDR1 is MDHEN and CDR2 SYDVKM. V was clipped by 2 bases and J by 2 bases, with 10 bases between them. The CDR3 sequence is 14 residues long. The sequence derives from a human donor with active COVID-19. The donor label of this sample is uncertain. The J gene is TRBJ2-7, the V gene TRBV28, with D tentatively TRBD1 (6 bases). What was sequenced was peripheral blood. This CDR3 is CASSLRRQAYEQYF. The CDR3 DNA reads as TGTGCCAGCAGTTTAAGGAGACAGGCCTACGAGCAGTACTTC.